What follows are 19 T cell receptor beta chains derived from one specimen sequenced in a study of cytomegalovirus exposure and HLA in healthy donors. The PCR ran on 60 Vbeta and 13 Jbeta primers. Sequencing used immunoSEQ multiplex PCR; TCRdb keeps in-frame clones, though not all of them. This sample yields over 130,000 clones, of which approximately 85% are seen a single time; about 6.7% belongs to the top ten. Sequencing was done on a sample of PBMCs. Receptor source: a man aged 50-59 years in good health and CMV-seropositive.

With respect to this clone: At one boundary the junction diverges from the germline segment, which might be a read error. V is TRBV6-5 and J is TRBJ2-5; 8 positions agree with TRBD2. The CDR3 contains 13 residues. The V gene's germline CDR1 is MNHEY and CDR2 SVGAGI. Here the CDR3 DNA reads TGTGCCAGCAGAAAGACGGGAGGGGAGACCCAGCACTTC. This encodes CASRKTGGETQHF.

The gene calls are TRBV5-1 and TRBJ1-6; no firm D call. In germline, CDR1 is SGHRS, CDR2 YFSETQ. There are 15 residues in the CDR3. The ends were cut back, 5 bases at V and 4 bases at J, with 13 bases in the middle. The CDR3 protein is CASRTDTEYNSPLHF. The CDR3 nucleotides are TGCGCCAGCAGAACAGACACCGAATATAATTCACCCCTCCACTTT.

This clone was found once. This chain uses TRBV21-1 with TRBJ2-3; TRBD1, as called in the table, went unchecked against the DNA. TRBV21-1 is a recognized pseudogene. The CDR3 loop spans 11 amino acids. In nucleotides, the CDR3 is TGTGCCAGAGGGGGCACAGATACGCAGTATTTT. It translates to CARGGTDTQYF.

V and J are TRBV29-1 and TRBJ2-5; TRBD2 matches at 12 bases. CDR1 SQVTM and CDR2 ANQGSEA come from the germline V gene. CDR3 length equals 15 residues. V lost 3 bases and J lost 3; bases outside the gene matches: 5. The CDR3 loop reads CSVEGGLAGKETQYF. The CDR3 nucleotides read TGCAGCGTTGAGGGGGGACTAGCGGGCAAAGAGACCCAGTACTTC.

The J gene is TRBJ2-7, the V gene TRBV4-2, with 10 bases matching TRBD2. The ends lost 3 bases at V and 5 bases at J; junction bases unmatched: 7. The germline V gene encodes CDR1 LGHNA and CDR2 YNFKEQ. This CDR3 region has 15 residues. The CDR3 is CASSQAGTSVHEQYF. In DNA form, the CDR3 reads TGTGCCAGCAGCCAGGCCGGGACTAGCGTCCACGAGCAGTACTTC.

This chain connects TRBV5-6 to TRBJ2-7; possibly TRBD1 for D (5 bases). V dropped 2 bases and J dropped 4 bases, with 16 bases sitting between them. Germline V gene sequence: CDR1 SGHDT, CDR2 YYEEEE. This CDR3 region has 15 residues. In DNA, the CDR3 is TGTGCCAGCAGCTTTATTGTCGACAGTAGGTACGAGCAGTACTTC. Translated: CASSFIVDSRYEQYF.

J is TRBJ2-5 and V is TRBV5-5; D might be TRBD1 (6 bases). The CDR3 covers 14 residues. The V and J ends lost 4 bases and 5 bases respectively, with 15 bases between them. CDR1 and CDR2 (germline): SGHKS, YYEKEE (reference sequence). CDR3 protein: CASSRTVGAETQYF. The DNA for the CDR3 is TGTGCCAGCAGCCGGACAGTAGGTGCGGAGACCCAGTACTTC.

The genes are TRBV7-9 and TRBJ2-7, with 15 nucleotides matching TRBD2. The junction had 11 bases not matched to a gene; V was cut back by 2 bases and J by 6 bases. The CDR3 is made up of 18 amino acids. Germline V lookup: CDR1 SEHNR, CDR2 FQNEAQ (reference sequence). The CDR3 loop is CASSLPQGLAGGPPEQYF. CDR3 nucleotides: TGTGCCAGCAGCTTACCCCAGGGACTAGCGGGAGGACCGCCCGAGCAGTACTTC.

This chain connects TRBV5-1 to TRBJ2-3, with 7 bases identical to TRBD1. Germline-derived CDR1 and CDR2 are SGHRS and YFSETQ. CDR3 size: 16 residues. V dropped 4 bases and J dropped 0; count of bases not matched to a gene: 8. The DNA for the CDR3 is TGCGCCAGCAGCCGCAACCCAGGGGGTAGCACAGATACGCAGTATTTT. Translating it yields CASSRNPGGSTDTQYF.

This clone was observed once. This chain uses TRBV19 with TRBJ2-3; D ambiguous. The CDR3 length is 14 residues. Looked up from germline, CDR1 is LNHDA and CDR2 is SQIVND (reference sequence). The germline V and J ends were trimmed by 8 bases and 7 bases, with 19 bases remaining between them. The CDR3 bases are TGTGCCAGTCCCAGCTCTAGGTTAATCCATACGCAGTATTTT. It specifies CASPSSRLIHTQYF.

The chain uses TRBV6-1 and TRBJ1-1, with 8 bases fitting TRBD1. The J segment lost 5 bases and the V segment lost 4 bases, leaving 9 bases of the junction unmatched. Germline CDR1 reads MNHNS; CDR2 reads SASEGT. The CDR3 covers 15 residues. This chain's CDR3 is CASSAPQGGRTEAFF. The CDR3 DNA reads TGTGCCAGCAGTGCCCCACAGGGGGGGAGGACTGAAGCTTTCTTT.

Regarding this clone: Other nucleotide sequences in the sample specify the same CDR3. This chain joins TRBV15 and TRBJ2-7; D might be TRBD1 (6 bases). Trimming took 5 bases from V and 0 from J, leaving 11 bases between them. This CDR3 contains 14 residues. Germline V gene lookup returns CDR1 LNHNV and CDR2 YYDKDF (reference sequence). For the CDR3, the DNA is TGTGCCACCAGCCGGGCAGGGGTCTCCTACGAGCAGTACTTC. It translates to CATSRAGVSYEQYF.

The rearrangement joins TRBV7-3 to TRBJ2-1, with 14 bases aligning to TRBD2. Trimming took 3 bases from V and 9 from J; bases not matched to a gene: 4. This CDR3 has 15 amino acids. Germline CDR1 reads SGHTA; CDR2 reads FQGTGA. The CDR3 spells CASSLGLAGEAEQFF. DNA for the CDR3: TGTGCCAGCAGCTTGGGACTAGCGGGAGAAGCTGAGCAGTTCTTC.

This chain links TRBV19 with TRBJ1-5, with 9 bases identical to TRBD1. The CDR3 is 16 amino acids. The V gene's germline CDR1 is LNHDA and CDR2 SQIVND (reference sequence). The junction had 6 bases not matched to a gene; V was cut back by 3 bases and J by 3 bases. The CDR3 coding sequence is TGTGCCAGTAGTATTGGGACAGGGAGTTTCAATCAGCCCCAGCATTTT. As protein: CASSIGTGSFNQPQHF.

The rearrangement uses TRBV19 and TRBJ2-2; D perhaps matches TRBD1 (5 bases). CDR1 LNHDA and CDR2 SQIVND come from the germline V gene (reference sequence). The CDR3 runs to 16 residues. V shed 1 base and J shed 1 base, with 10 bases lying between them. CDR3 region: CASSIARGQNTGELFF. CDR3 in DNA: TGTGCCAGTAGTATAGCTCGCGGACAGAACACCGGGGAGCTGTTTTTT.

This CDR3 is CASREAGADTGELFF. CDR3 DNA sequence: TGTGCCAGCAGAGAGGCAGGGGCGGACACCGGGGAGCTGTTTTTT. The V and J genes are TRBV27 and TRBJ2-2; tentative D call: TRBD1 (6 bases). Per germline, CDR1 MNHEY and CDR2 SMNVEV (reference sequence). The V end lost 6 bases, the J end lost 3 bases, and 14 bases lay between the germline ends. CDR3 length: 15 residues.

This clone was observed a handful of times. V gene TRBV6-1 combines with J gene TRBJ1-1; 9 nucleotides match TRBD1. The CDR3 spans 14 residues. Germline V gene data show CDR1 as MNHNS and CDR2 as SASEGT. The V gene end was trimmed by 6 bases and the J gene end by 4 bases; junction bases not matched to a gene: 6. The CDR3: CASSVGQGTTEAFF. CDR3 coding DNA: TGTGCCAGCAGCGTTGGACAGGGGACCACTGAAGCTTTCTTT.

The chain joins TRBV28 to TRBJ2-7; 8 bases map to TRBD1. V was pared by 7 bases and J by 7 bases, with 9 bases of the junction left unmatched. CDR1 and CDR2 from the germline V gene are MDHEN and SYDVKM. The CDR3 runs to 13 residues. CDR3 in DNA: TGTGCCAGCATCGGGCAGGGGGCCGGAGAGCAGTACTTC. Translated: CASIGQGAGEQYF.

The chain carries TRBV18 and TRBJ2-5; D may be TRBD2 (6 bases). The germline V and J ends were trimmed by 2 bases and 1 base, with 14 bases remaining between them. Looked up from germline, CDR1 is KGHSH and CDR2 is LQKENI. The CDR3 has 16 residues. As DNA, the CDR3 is TGTGCCAGCTCACCAAGAAGGGACTTTTCCCAAGAGACCCAGTACTTC. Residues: CASSPRRDFSQETQYF.